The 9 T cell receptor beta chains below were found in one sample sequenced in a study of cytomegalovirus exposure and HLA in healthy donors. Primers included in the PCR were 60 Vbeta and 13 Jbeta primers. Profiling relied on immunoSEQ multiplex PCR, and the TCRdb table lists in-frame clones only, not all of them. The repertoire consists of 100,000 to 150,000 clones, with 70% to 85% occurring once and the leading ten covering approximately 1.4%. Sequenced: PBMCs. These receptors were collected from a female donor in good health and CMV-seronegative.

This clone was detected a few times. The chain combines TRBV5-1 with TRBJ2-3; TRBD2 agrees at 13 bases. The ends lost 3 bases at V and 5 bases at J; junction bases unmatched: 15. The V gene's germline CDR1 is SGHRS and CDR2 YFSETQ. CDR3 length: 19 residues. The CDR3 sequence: CASSSGTSGTAGVGDTQYF. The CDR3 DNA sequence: TGCGCCAGCAGCTCCGGGACTAGCGGGACCGCCGGAGTGGGAGATACGCAGTATTTT.

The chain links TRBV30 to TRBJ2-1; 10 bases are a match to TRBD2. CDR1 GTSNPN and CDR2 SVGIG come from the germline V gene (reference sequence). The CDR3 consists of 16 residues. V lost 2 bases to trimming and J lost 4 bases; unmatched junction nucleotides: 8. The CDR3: CAWSPSRLAGYNEQFF. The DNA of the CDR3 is TGTGCCTGGAGTCCATCTAGACTAGCGGGTTACAATGAGCAGTTCTTC.

CDR3 amino acids: CASSTTPGQNYGYTF. Here the CDR3 DNA reads TGTGCCAGCAGTACAACCCCGGGACAGAACTATGGCTACACCTTC. The chain couples TRBV28 to TRBJ1-2, with 7 positions matching TRBD1. From germline, CDR1 is MDHEN and CDR2 SYDVKM. The CDR3 is 15 residues long. V was clipped by 5 bases and J by 2 bases; unmatched bases: 8.

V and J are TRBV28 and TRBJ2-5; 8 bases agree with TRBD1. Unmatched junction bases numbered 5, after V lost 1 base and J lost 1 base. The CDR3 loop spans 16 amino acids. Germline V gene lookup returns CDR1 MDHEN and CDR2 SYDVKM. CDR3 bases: TGTGCCAGCAGTTTATTAGGACAGGGTGGCCAAGAGACCCAGTACTTC. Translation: CASSLLGQGGQETQYF. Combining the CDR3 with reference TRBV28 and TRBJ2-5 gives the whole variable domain DVKVTQSSRYLVKRTGEKVFLECVQDMDHENMFWYRQDPGLGLRLIYFSYDVKMKEKGDIPEGYSVSREKKERFSLILESASTNQTSMYLCASSLLGQGGQETQYFGPGTRLLVL.

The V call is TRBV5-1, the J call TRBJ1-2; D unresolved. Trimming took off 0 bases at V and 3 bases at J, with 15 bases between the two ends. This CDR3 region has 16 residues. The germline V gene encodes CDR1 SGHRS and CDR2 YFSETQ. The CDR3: CASSLGSRGRDYGYTF. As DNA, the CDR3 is TGCGCCAGCAGCTTGGGTTCGCGGGGAAGGGACTATGGCTACACCTTC.

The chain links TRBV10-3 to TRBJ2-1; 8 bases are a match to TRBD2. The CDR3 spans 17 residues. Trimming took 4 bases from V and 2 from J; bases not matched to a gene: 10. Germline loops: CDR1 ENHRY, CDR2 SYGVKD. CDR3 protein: CAISVAGTSLTYNEQFF. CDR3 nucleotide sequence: TGTGCCATCAGTGTAGCCGGGACTAGTTTGACCTACAATGAGCAGTTCTTC.

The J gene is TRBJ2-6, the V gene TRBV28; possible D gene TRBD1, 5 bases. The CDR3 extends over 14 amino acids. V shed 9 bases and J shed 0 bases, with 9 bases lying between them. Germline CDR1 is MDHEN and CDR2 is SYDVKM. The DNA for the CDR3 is TGTGCCAGTAGGGGTTTCTCTGGGGCCAACGTCCTGACTTTC. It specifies CASRGFSGANVLTF.

CDR3 coding DNA: TGCAGCGTTCTTGGACAGGAGGGAGACTACGAGCAGTACTTC. Protein product: CSVLGQEGDYEQYF. The rearrangement joins TRBV29-1 to TRBJ2-7; maybe TRBD1 (7 bases). CDR1 is SQVTM, CDR2 ANQGSEA, per germline. The length of the CDR3 is 14 residues. The germline V and J ends were trimmed by 5 bases and 3 bases, with 17 bases remaining between them.

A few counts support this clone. Here the CDR3 DNA reads TGCGCCAGCAGCACCCCTAGCGGGGGCACCGGGGAGCTGTTTTTT. This gives the protein CASSTPSGGTGELFF. The chain joins TRBV5-1 to TRBJ2-2, with 10 bases aligning to TRBD2. V lost 4 bases, J lost 4 bases, and 4 bases stayed unmatched. Germline V gives CDR1 SGHRS, CDR2 YFSETQ. The CDR3 is 15 amino acids.